The 13 T cell receptor beta chains given below trace back to one sample, sequenced in a study of cytomegalovirus exposure and HLA in healthy donors. Clones were read by immunoSEQ multiplex PCR, and TCRdb kept only the in-frame ones, dropping some. In the table there are 150,000 to 200,000 clones, around 81% of which are singletons. Sequenced: PBMCs. The receptors were sampled from a man aged 25 to 45 in good health and CMV-seropositive.

The chain uses TRBV19 and TRBJ1-1; D may be TRBD1 (6 bases). Germline V lookup: CDR1 LNHDA, CDR2 SQIVND (reference sequence). The CDR3 is made up of 15 amino acids. V gave up 5 bases and J gave up 0 bases, with 13 bases separating them. CDR3 protein: CASSARDTLNTEAFF. The DNA of the CDR3 is TGTGCCAGTAGTGCAAGGGACACGTTGAACACTGAAGCTTTCTTT.

CDR3 region: CASSPSGRYSTDTQYF. The CDR3 nucleotides are TGTGCCAGCAGCCCCAGCGGGAGATATAGCACAGATACGCAGTATTTT. The chain employs TRBV11-2 and TRBJ2-3; 8 nucleotides match TRBD2. Germline assignment: CDR1 SGHAT and CDR2 FQNNGV. V trimming: 5 bases; J trimming: 0 bases; junction bases outside the gene matches: 7. The CDR3 loop spans 16 amino acids.

The table lists this clone with a few counts. The gene calls are TRBV9 and TRBJ2-2; no firm D call. The V end lost 5 bases, the J end lost 3 bases, and 5 bases lay between the germline ends. Germline V CDR1 and CDR2: SGDLS, YYNGEE. This CDR3 contains 12 residues. CDR3 protein: CASRQYTGELFF. The CDR3 nucleotides are TGTGCCAGCAGGCAGTACACCGGGGAGCTGTTTTTT.

V and J are TRBV25-1 and TRBJ2-1, with TRBD2 identical over 10 bases. CDR3 length equals 14 residues. With 4 bases clipped from V and 6 bases from J, the junction kept 3 bases outside the gene matches. Germline loops: CDR1 MGHDK, CDR2 SYGVNS. This CDR3 reads CASSVAGGGNEQFF. The CDR3 DNA reads as TGTGCCAGCAGTGTAGCGGGGGGTGGCAATGAGCAGTTCTTC. Looking up the rest from reference TRBV25-1 and TRBJ2-1 gives the full variable domain: EADIYQTPRYLVIGTGKKITLECSQTMGHDKMYWYQQDPGMELHLIHYSYGVNSTEKGDLSSESTVSRIRTEHFPLTLESARPSHTSQYLCASSVAGGGNEQFFGPGTRLTVL.

The gene calls are TRBV19 and TRBJ2-1; tentative D call: TRBD1 (6 bases). Germline CDR1 and CDR2: LNHDA and SQIVND (reference sequence). CDR3 length: 15 residues. V lost 3 bases, J lost 0 bases, and 9 bases lay in between. In DNA, the CDR3 is TGTGCCAGTAGTATCGGCAGGGGCTCCTACAATGAGCAGTTCTTC. It is translated as CASSIGRGSYNEQFF.

The chain joins TRBV7-6 to TRBJ2-3; D is ambiguous. The CDR3 consists of 19 residues. Germline loops: CDR1 SGHVS, CDR2 FNYEAQ. Trimming stripped 6 bases from V and 0 bases from J, with 25 bases between. CDR3 in DNA: TGTGCCAGCAGTCCCACCCCCTGGGCTCGCCGAACTAGCACAGATACGCAGTATTTT. Amino acid sequence: CASSPTPWARRTSTDTQYF.

The V call is TRBV11-3, the J call TRBJ1-1; 10 nucleotides align to TRBD1. Unmatched junction bases numbered 6, after V lost 5 bases and J lost 6 bases. The length of the CDR3 is 14 residues. Germline lookup yields CDR1 SGHNT and CDR2 YENEEA. The chain's CDR3 is CASSRGTGDPEAFF. In DNA, the CDR3 is TGTGCCAGCAGCAGGGGGACAGGGGACCCTGAAGCTTTCTTT.

This clone was observed a handful of times. This chain joins TRBV7-2 and TRBJ2-2; TRBD2 is a possible D gene (6 bases). V was clipped by 5 bases and J by 6 bases, with 22 bases between them. The CDR3 is 17 amino acids. Germline-derived CDR1 and CDR2 are SGHTA and FQGNSA. In nucleotides, the CDR3 is TGTGCCAGCAGCCTTACCCGACTAGTACGGGCTCCCGGGGAGCTGTTTTTT. Its protein product is CASSLTRLVRAPGELFF.

The chain uses TRBV27 and TRBJ1-5; D not certain. Trimming took off 3 bases at V and 5 bases at J, with 11 bases between the two ends. The CDR3 totals 14 residues. Germline loops: CDR1 MNHEY, CDR2 SMNVEV (reference sequence). The CDR3 sequence: CASSLGMFDQPQHF. CDR3 nucleotides: TGTGCCAGCAGTTTGGGCATGTTTGATCAGCCCCAGCATTTT.

The V gene is TRBV6-4, the J gene TRBJ1-5, with D hard to call. Germline V lookup: CDR1 MRHNA, CDR2 SNTAGT. The CDR3 is made up of 13 amino acids. V lost 5 bases and J lost 1, with 6 bases in between. CDR3 in DNA: TGTGCCAGCAGTCTTGGCAGCAATCAGCCCCAGCATTTT. Its protein product is CASSLGSNQPQHF.

This chain connects TRBV7-9 to TRBJ2-5; D is unclear. Germline values: CDR1 SEHNR, CDR2 FQNEAQ (reference sequence). The CDR3 spans 13 residues. The germline V and J ends were trimmed by 5 bases and 5 bases, with 12 bases remaining between them. DNA of the CDR3: TGTGCCAGCAGCCGCGGCCAGTTGGAGACCCAGTACTTC. Translated: CASSRGQLETQYF.

The genes are TRBV6-4 and TRBJ2-2; 10 bases map to TRBD1. Germline CDR1 is MRHNA and CDR2 is SNTAGT. This CDR3 has 16 amino acids. With V trimmed by 6 bases and J by 2 bases, 6 bases remained unmatched. The CDR3 DNA reads as TGTGCCAGCAGCGAATGGGACAGGGGAAACACCGGGGAGCTGTTTTTT. Amino acid sequence: CASSEWDRGNTGELFF.

The chain combines TRBV6-6 with TRBJ1-1, with 7 bases fitting TRBD1. The V and J ends lost 4 bases and 7 bases, in that order; junction bases with no gene match: 6. Germline CDR1 and CDR2: MNHNY and SVGAGI (reference sequence). This CDR3 region has 13 residues. In DNA, the CDR3 is TGTGCCAGCAGTTTAACAGGGGATTTTGAAGCTTTCTTT. It is translated as CASSLTGDFEAFF.